This T cell receptor beta chain is from a study of identical twins. Per germline, CDR1 SEHNR and CDR2 FQNEAQ (reference sequence). V lost 0 bases and J 8 bases, leaving 13 bases between the germline ends. The CDR3 is 15 residues long. TCRdb reanalysed the 5' RACE reads using MiXCR and keeps one entry per CDR3 protein. Of around 1.7 million distinct CDR3 sequences listed, about 31% are singletons. This clonotype was observed a handful of times. The sequence was collected from a newborn girl in good health. Sequenced input: cord blood. This chain joins TRBV7-9 and TRBJ1-4; possible D gene TRBD1, 5 bases. The CDR3 loop is CASSLAHGGKEKLFF. CDR3 sequence (DNA): TGTGCCAGCAGCTTAGCGCACGGGGGGAAAGAAAAACTGTTTTTT. Using reference TRBV7-9 and TRBJ1-4 for the parts outside the CDR3, the full variable domain is DTGVSQNPRHKITKRGQNVTFRCDPISEHNRLYWYRQTLGQGPEFLTYFQNEAQLEKSRLLSDRFSAERPKGSFSTLEIQRTEQGDSAMYLCASSLAHGGKEKLFFGSGTQLSVL.